Listed below are T cell receptor beta chains from one sample, sequenced in a study of blood T cell repertoires in COVID-19. Profiled with immunoSEQ multiplex PCR; TCRdb holds only in-frame clones, not every one. The sample has around 72,000 clones, roughly 80% seen once. Sequencing was performed on peripheral blood. The receptors stem from a woman of 80 years or more with acute or convalescent COVID-19. Each CDR3 is given with its conserved first and last residue. D genes are given only for firm matches. Clone size, where shown, is once, few, many, or a class for clones that have expanded.

v_call	j_call	d_call	clone_size	cdr3_aa	cdr3_nt
TRBV5-1	TRBJ1-4	TRBD1	-	CASRTGSEEKLFF	TGCGCCAGCAGGACAGGGTCTGAGGAAAAACTGTTTTTT
TRBV12-3/TRBV12-4	TRBJ2-2	-	-	CASSSRLRGELFF	TGTGCCAGCAGTTCAAGACTGCGCGGGGAGCTGTTTTTT
TRBV27	TRBJ1-2	-	-	CASSLSRPGSNYGYTF	TGTGCCAGCAGTTTATCGAGGCCGGGATCTAACTATGGCTACACCTTC
TRBV30	TRBJ2-7	-	-	CAWRAAGLFGYEQYF	TGTGCCTGGAGGGCGGCGGGGCTCTTCGGGTACGAGCAGTACTTC
TRBV3-1/TRBV3-2	TRBJ1-1	-	-	CAAQGWDTEAFF	TGTGCCGCACAGGGTTGGGACACTGAAGCTTTCTTT
TRBV27	TRBJ2-7	-	-	CASSLRGTYEQYF	TGTGCCAGCAGTTTAAGGGGCACCTACGAGCAGTACTTC
TRBV5-1	TRBJ2-7	TRBD1	-	CASSSHRGLSYEQYF	TGCGCCAGCAGCTCCCACAGGGGGCTCTCCTACGAGCAGTACTTC
TRBV5-1	TRBJ2-7	-	-	CASRVHGQTYEQYF	TGCGCCAGCAGGGTGCACGGACAGACCTACGAGCAGTACTTC
TRBV5-1	TRBJ1-4	-	-	CASSLIPGGAGNEKLFF	TGCGCCAGCAGCTTGATACCGGGAGGGGCAGGGAATGAAAAACTGTTTTTT
TRBV6-1	TRBJ2-1	-	-	CASRDSSYNEQFF	TGTGCCAGCAGAGACAGTTCCTACAATGAGCAGTTCTTC
TRBV14	TRBJ1-2	-	few	CASSELGGTSGGYGYTF	TGTGCCAGCAGTGAACTCGGAGGTACGTCAGGAGGCTATGGCTACACCTTC
TRBV11-3	TRBJ2-1	-	-	CASSPSSYNEQFF	TGTGCCAGCAGCCCCAGCTCCTACAATGAGCAGTTCTTC
TRBV6-2/TRBV6-3	TRBJ1-5	-	-	CASSYLTGPSPGQPQHF	TGTGCCAGCAGTTATCTAACAGGCCCGTCCCCCGGTCAGCCCCAGCATTTT
TRBV4-2	TRBJ2-6	-	-	CASSPGSGANVLTF	TGTGCCAGCAGCCCGGGCTCTGGGGCCAACGTCCTGACTTTC
TRBV5-1	TRBJ1-1	TRBD1	-	CASSFFPKSGTGLSFPEAFF	TGCGCCAGCAGCTTTTTCCCCAAATCCGGGACAGGGTTATCCTTCCCTGAAGCTTTCTTT
TRBV21-1	TRBJ2-2	-	-	CASSKRPGGEETGELFF	TGTGCCAGCAGCAAAAGGCCAGGGGGCGAGGAGACCGGGGAGCTGTTTTTT
TRBV13	TRBJ2-5	-	-	CASSVKETQYF	TGTGCCAGCAGCGTAAAAGAGACCCAGTACTTC
TRBV24-1	TRBJ2-1	-	-	CATSQANRANEQFF	TGTGCCACCAGTCAAGCGAACAGGGCAAATGAGCAGTTCTTC
TRBV5-1	TRBJ2-1	-	-	CASSTGTIDEQFF	TGCGCCAGCAGCACAGGGACTATCGATGAGCAGTTCTTC
TRBV5-6	TRBJ1-1	-	-	CASSMTGNTEAFF	TGTGCCAGCAGTATGACAGGGAACACTGAAGCTTTCTTT
TRBV12-2	TRBJ1-4	-	-	CASRGRQGTNEKLFF	TGTGCAAGTCGCGGACGACAGGGGACTAATGAAAAACTGTTTTTT
TRBV5-1	TRBJ1-2	-	-	CASSSDSPNYGYTF	TGCGCCAGCAGCTCGGACAGTCCGAACTATGGCTACACCTTC
TRBV5-6	TRBJ2-7	TRBD2	-	CASSLWRLGLAGGMGEQYF	TGTGCCAGCAGCTTGTGGCGACTCGGACTAGCGGGGGGCATGGGCGAGCAGTACTTC
TRBV7-3	TRBJ2-3	TRBD2	-	CASSLRGPTSGGFPDTQYF	TGTGCCAGCAGCTTACGGGGTCCGACTAGCGGGGGGTTCCCAGATACGCAGTATTTT
TRBV10-3	TRBJ1-1	TRBD1	-	CAIRGTGAANTEAFF	TGTGCCATCAGGGGGACAGGGGCCGCCAACACTGAAGCTTTCTTT
TRBV3-1/TRBV3-2	TRBJ1-2	-	once	CASSQDVPNYGYTF	TGTGCCAGCAGCCAAGATGTCCCAAACTATGGCTACACCTTC
TRBV7-9	TRBJ2-5	TRBD1	-	CASSLGTGARETQYF	TGTGCCAGCAGCTTAGGGACAGGGGCCAGAGAGACCCAGTACTTC
TRBV15	TRBJ1-1	TRBD1	-	CATSTGANTEAFF	TGTGCCACGTCGACAGGGGCCAACACTGAAGCTTTCTTT
TRBV5-1	TRBJ1-2	TRBD1	once	CASSSVTGGGGYTF	TGCGCCAGCAGCTCGGTAACAGGGGGCGGTGGCTACACCTTC
TRBV11-2	TRBJ1-2	-	-	CASSLFDGYTF	TGTGCCAGCAGCTTGTTCGATGGCTACACCTTC
TRBV7-9	TRBJ2-2	-	few	CASSPSTGELFF	TGTGCCAGCAGCCCGAGTACCGGGGAGCTGTTTTTT
TRBV30	TRBJ1-1	-	-	CAWGRLETEAFF	TGTGCCTGGGGGAGGTTGGAAACTGAAGCTTTCTTT
TRBV25-1	TRBJ2-7	TRBD1	-	CASSSGGALLYEQYF	TGTGCCAGCAGTTCAGGGGGCGCGTTATTGTACGAGCAGTACTTC
TRBV7-3	TRBJ2-2	-	-	CASGSGRAGELFF	TGTGCCAGCGGGAGCGGAAGGGCCGGGGAGCTGTTTTTT
TRBV29-1	TRBJ2-1	TRBD2	-	CSVGASGRGYNEQFF	TGCAGCGTTGGGGCTAGCGGGAGAGGCTACAATGAGCAGTTCTTC
TRBV13	TRBJ2-2	-	-	CASSFTSHNAGELFF	TGTGCCAGCAGCTTCACTAGCCATAACGCCGGGGAGCTGTTTTTT
TRBV23-1	TRBJ1-1	-	-	CASRDTGREAFF	TGCGCCAGCAGAGATACAGGGAGAGAAGCTTTCTTT
TRBV5-5	TRBJ1-2	TRBD1	-	CASSSSTGEGYTF	TGTGCCAGCAGCTCATCGACAGGGGAAGGCTACACCTTC
TRBV19	TRBJ2-1	-	-	CASTPTAYNEQFF	TGTGCCAGTACCCCCACGGCCTACAATGAGCAGTTCTTC
TRBV11-1	TRBJ2-5	-	-	CASSLGPSQETQYF	TGTGCCAGCAGCTTAGGCCCTAGCCAAGAGACCCAGTACTTC
TRBV11-2	TRBJ2-1	-	-	CASSLRGYSGAGSYNEQFF	TGTGCCAGCAGCTTAAGGGGGTACAGCGGGGCCGGGTCCTACAATGAGCAGTTCTTC
TRBV3-1/TRBV3-2	TRBJ1-5	TRBD1	few	CASSQNPGGAGQPQHF	TGTGCCAGCAGCCAAAATCCAGGGGGCGCAGGGCAGCCCCAGCATTTT
TRBV7-9	TRBJ2-5	TRBD2	-	CASSSLAGGRQETQYF	TGTGCCAGCAGCTCCTTAGCGGGGGGGCGTCAAGAGACCCAGTACTTC
TRBV19	TRBJ1-2	-	-	CASTGAPGRAHFAGYTF	TGTGCCAGTACCGGTGCCCCGGGGAGGGCCCACTTTGCTGGCTACACCTTC
TRBV3-1/TRBV3-2	TRBJ1-1	TRBD1	-	CASSSPGGSEAFF	TGTGCCAGCAGCTCCCCAGGGGGCTCTGAAGCTTTCTTT
TRBV7-9	TRBJ2-1	TRBD2	-	CASSLSPTSGTYNEQFF	TGTGCCAGCAGCTTAAGCCCGACTAGCGGGACATACAATGAGCAGTTCTTC
TRBV19	TRBJ1-3	-	few	CASSIGDISGNTIYF	TGTGCCAGTAGTATTGGGGACATCTCTGGAAACACCATATATTTT
TRBV19	TRBJ1-4	-	-	CASSMKGRGSRNEKLFF	TGTGCCAGTAGTATGAAGGGGCGCGGGAGTCGTAATGAAAAACTGTTTTTT